This T cell receptor (beta chain) was identified during a study of T cell responses to AZD1222 COVID-19 vaccine. Study in general: Pooled samples include second doses given at about 4 or 12 weeks. Study findings and constraints: Spike-wide coverage was observed for vaccine-associated CD4 TCRs, with dominant responses at 160-218 and 743-854. Most donors were white British, females outnumbered males, and clonal diversity was possibly underestimated. Nearly half of the spike-specific TCRs reportedly recognize variant regions that carry no mutations.

The length of the CDR3 is 14 residues. Germline V gene lookup returns CDR1 LNHNV and CDR2 YYDKDF (reference sequence). Turning to this clone: The antigen is undetermined. An end of the junction differs from the germline gene, which may be a read error.

The table came from immunoSEQ multiplex PCR; TCRdb's copy has only in-frame clones and leaves some out. The data contain more than 95,000 clones, 75% to 90% of them singletons. The receptor was isolated from an adult in good health. The source material was peripheral blood, sampled on day 0 of AZD1222 vaccination. The chain employs TRBV15 and TRBJ1-4; TRBD1 matches 7 bases. This chain's CDR3 is CATSRGTGLNEGVF. CDR3 DNA sequence: TGTGCCACCAGCAGAGGGACAGGACTTAATGAAGGGGTTTTT.